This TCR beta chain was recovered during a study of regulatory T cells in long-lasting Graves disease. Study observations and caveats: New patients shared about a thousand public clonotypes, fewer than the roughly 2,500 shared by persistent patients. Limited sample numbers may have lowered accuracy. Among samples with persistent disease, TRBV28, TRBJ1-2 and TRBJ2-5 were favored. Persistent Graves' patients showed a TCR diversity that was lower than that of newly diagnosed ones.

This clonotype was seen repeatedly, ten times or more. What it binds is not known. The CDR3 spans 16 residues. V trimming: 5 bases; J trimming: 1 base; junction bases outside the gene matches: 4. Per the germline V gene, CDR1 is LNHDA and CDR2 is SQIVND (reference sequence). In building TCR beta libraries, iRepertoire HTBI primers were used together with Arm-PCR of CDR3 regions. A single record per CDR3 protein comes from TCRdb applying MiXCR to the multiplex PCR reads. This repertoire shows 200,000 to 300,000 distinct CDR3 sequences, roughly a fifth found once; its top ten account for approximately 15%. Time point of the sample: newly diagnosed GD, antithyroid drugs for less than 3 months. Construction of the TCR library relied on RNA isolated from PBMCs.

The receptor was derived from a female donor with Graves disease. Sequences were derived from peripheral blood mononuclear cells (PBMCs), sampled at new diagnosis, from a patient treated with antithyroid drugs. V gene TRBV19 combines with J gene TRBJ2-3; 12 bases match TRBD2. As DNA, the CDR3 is TGTGCCAGTAGTTTTCGGACTAGCGGGGGCACAGATACGCAGTATTTT. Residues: CASSFRTSGGTDTQYF.